The rows below give T cell receptor beta chains drawn from one sample of a study of CD8 T cells in Susac syndrome. In TCRdb, the immunoSEQ multiplex PCR reads were re-called with MiXCR into one record per CDR3 protein. The profile shows some 120,000 distinct CDR3 sequences, roughly 96% of them singletons. Sequencing was done on a sample of CD4+ T cells from PBMCs. Receptor source: a human donor in good health. The CDR3 runs from the conserved cysteine through the conserved F or W. A D gene is named only where the DNA matches it firmly. The listing skips clone size in some rows; elsewhere it reads once, few, many or a size class.

>TRBD1|-|TRBJ2-7|TRBV5-1
CASSGPGQGYEQYF
>-|-|TRBJ2-3|TRBV29-1
CSVQGSDTQYF
>-|-|TRBJ2-3|TRBV5-1
CASSLPGTASTDTQYF
>TRBD1|-|TRBJ2-4|TRBV28
CASSSLPQGEYIQYF
>TRBD2|-|TRBJ2-7|TRBV18
CASSVRLAGGTHYEQYF
>-|once|TRBJ1-5|TRBV30
CAWSVLTDGQPQHF
>-|-|TRBJ1-5|TRBV4-1
CASSQDWRKLGNQPQHF
>-|-|TRBJ2-1|TRBV5-4
CASSGFDNEQFF
>-|once|TRBJ2-4|TRBV29-1
CSVEQGVAGIQYF
>-|-|TRBJ2-3|TRBV6-6
CASIPSASTDTQYF
>-|-|TRBJ1-1|TRBV28
CASTRDLRAFF
>TRBD1|-|TRBJ1-5|TRBV2
CASRAQGNQPQHF
>-|-|TRBJ2-6|TRBV20-1
CSASSSGANVLTF
>TRBD1|-|TRBJ2-3|TRBV5-1
CASSLVPGQGLTDTQYF
>-|-|TRBJ1-1|TRBV18
CASSARDLMNTEAFF
>-|-|TRBJ2-7|TRBV2
CASTLANYEQYF
>-|-|TRBJ2-1|TRBV4-2
CASSQGLGSEQFF
>TRBD2|-|TRBJ2-1|TRBV6-2/TRBV6-3
CASRGTSGRKTRNEQFF
>-|-|TRBJ1-1|TRBV3-1
CASSQGGATEAFF
>-|-|TRBJ2-1|TRBV10-2
CASSSAHEQFF
>TRBD2|-|TRBJ2-5|TRBV7-9
CASSLITSGPGTQYF
>-|once|TRBJ1-2|TRBV29-1
CSVSGSNKGGYTF
>TRBD1|-|TRBJ1-2|TRBV14
CASSQDHRGFDGYTF
>-|-|TRBJ2-7|TRBV27
CASRSNNLYEQYF
>-|-|TRBJ2-2|TRBV27
CASSFNTPPGAGELFF
>-|-|TRBJ2-7|TRBV3-1
CASSQVTGQRNF
>-|-|TRBJ2-7|TRBV4-1
CASSPRSGQGYEQYF
>TRBD1|-|TRBJ2-7|TRBV30
CAWSDRGWSEQYF
>-|-|TRBJ1-4|TRBV20-1
CSASDQIDEKLFF
>-|once|TRBJ2-1|TRBV3-1
CASSHEHGVSSYNEQFF
>TRBD2|-|TRBJ2-5|TRBV11-2
CASSLAGLAGGETQYF
>TRBD2|-|TRBJ2-1|TRBV29-1
CSVKRDSYNEQFF
>-|-|TRBJ1-5|TRBV28
CASSPSMAQHF
>-|-|TRBJ1-2|TRBV7-2
CASSSGVGYTF
>-|-|TRBJ2-6|TRBV19
CASSIQGIVIPSSGANVLTF
>TRBD2|-|TRBJ2-3|TRBV7-2
CASSSSTSGSRADTQYF
>-|-|TRBJ1-1|TRBV18
CASPPRQVRDTEAFF
>-|-|TRBJ1-1|TRBV29-1
CSVDRQLNTEAFF
>TRBD1|-|TRBJ1-2|TRBV30
CAWSWDSSDTF
>-|-|TRBJ1-5|TRBV5-1
CASSLDPANSDQPQHF